One and the same sample provided the 10 T cell receptor beta chains below, sequenced in a study of cytomegalovirus exposure and HLA in healthy donors. PCR involved 60 Vbeta and 13 Jbeta primers. Generated by immunoSEQ multiplex PCR, the TCRdb table keeps only in-frame clones and is missing some. The sample records 120,000 or so clones, more than 65% being singletons. The material sequenced was PBMCs. These receptors were taken from a man aged 18 to 29 in good health and CMV-seronegative.

V and J are TRBV10-3 and TRBJ2-5, with 13 bases matching TRBD2. The V segment lost 10 bases and the J segment 4 bases; nucleotides outside the gene matches: 15. CDR1 is ENHRY, CDR2 SYGVKD, per germline. The CDR3 runs 17 residues. DNA for the CDR3: TGTGCCACAAGTGGGCCAACTAGCGGGGGGGCACGAGAGACCCAGTACTTC. Encoded protein: CATSGPTSGGARETQYF.

The CDR3 loop reads CASSRLSLAGGLGYNEQFF. In DNA form, the CDR3 reads TGTGCCAGCAGCCGACTCTCCCTAGCGGGGGGGCTCGGCTACAATGAGCAGTTCTTC. The chain is built from TRBV14 and TRBJ2-1; TRBD2 agrees at 12 bases. Germline CDR1 SGHDN, CDR2 FVKESK. V was pared by 4 bases and J by 3 bases, with 13 bases of the junction left unmatched. The CDR3 covers 19 residues. Full variable domain (rest looked up from reference TRBV14 and TRBJ2-1): EAGVTQFPSHSVIEKGQTVTLRCDPISGHDNLYWYRRVMGKEIKFLLHFVKESKQDESGMPNNRFLAERTGGTYSTLKVQPAELEDSGVYFCASSRLSLAGGLGYNEQFFGPGTRLTVL.

The rearrangement links TRBV11-3 to TRBJ2-7; TRBD2 matches at 15 bases. Looked up from germline, CDR1 is SGHNT and CDR2 is YENEEA. This CDR3 has 16 residues. The junction had 6 bases not matched to a gene; V was cut back by 5 bases and J by 4 bases. The CDR3 is CASSQGLAGGSYEQYF. CDR3 in DNA: TGTGCCAGCAGCCAGGGACTAGCGGGGGGATCTTACGAGCAGTACTTC.

This clone was counted once. V is TRBV5-1 and J is TRBJ1-4; TRBD1 aligns across 11 bases. This CDR3 is 14 amino acids long. Germline V gene data show CDR1 as SGHRS and CDR2 as YFSETQ. V gave up 4 bases and J gave up 8 bases; unmatched junction bases: 4. The CDR3 spells CASSIGTGGEKLFF. For the CDR3, the DNA is TGCGCCAGCAGCATCGGGACAGGGGGGGAAAAACTGTTTTTT.

The CDR3 DNA follows: TGTGCCAGCAGTTTTCGGGAGGCTAACTACGAGCAGTACTTC. Its protein product is CASSFREANYEQYF. The chain has TRBV27 and TRBJ2-7; 7 bases fit TRBD2. V lost 3 bases, J lost 3 bases, and 5 bases stayed unmatched. In germline, CDR1 is MNHEY, CDR2 SMNVEV (reference sequence). The CDR3 has 14 amino acids.

This sequence joins TRBV5-1 and TRBJ1-1; D gene ambiguous. Germline CDR1 reads SGHRS; CDR2 reads YFSETQ. With 4 bases removed from V and 5 bases from J, the gap between germline ends came to 12 bases. The CDR3 consists of 13 residues. CDR3 in DNA: TGCGCCAGCAGCCAAGTGACGGGGACTGAAGCTTTCTTT. Encoded protein: CASSQVTGTEAFF.

The chain has TRBV28 and TRBJ1-1, with 8 bases identical to TRBD1. In germline, CDR1 is MDHEN, CDR2 SYDVKM. CDR3 size: 14 residues. V trimming: 6 bases; J trimming: 5 bases; junction bases outside the gene matches: 8. The CDR3 DNA sequence: TGTGCCAGCAGCCTCTCAGGGGGCAGGACTGAAGCTTTCTTT. It yields the protein CASSLSGGRTEAFF.

The chain links TRBV27 to TRBJ2-5, with D unclear. The CDR3 is made up of 13 amino acids. Germline V gene data show CDR1 as MNHEY and CDR2 as SMNVEV (reference sequence). The germline V and J ends were trimmed by 6 bases and 5 bases, with 13 bases remaining between them. CDR3 loop: CASSRVGVETQYF. DNA for the CDR3: TGTGCCAGCAGCCGCGTTGGTGTGGAGACCCAGTACTTC.

The chain couples TRBV6-5 to TRBJ1-6, with 9 nucleotides matching TRBD1. This CDR3 is 15 amino acids long. The V gene's germline CDR1 is MNHEY and CDR2 SVGAGI. V trimming: 4 bases; J trimming: 7 bases; junction bases outside the gene matches: 5. CDR3: CASSSRQGGNSPLHF. The CDR3 DNA reads TGTGCCAGCAGTTCCCGACAGGGGGGAAATTCACCCCTCCACTTT.

The gene calls are TRBV2 and TRBJ2-1, with D perhaps matching TRBD1 (6 bases). Germline V gives CDR1 SNHLY, CDR2 FYNNEI. The CDR3 extends over 13 amino acids. Trimming shortened V by 9 bases and J by 3 bases, and 12 bases separated the two germline ends. The CDR3 nucleotides read TGTGCCAGGAAAACAGGGATCTACAATGAGCAGTTCTTC. It yields the protein CARKTGIYNEQFF.